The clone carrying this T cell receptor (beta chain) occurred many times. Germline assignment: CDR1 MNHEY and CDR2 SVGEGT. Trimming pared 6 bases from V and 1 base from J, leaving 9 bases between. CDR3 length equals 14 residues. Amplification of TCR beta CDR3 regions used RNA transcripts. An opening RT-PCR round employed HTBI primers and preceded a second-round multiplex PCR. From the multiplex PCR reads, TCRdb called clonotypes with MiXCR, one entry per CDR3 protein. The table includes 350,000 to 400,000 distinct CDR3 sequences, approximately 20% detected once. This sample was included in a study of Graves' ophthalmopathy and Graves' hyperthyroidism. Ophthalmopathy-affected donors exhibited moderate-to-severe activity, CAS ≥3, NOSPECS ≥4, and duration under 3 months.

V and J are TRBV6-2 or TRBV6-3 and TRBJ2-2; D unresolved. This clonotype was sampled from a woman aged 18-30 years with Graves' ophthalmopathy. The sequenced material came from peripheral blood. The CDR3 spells CASSYGGNTGELFF. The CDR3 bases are TGTGCCAGCAGCTATGGTGGGAACACCGGGGAGCTGTTTTTT.